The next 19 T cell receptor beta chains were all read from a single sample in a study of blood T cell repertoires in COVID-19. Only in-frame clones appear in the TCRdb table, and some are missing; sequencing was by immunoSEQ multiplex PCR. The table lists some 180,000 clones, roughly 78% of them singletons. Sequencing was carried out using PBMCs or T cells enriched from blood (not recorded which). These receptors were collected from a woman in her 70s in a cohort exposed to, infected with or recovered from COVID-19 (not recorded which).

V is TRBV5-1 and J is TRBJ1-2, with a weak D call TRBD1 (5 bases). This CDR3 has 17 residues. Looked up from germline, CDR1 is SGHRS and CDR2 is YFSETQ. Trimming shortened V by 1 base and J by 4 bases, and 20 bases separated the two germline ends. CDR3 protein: CASSLRDGGNRGYGYTF. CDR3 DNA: TGCGCCAGCAGCTTGAGGGATGGGGGGAACAGAGGCTATGGCTACACCTTC.

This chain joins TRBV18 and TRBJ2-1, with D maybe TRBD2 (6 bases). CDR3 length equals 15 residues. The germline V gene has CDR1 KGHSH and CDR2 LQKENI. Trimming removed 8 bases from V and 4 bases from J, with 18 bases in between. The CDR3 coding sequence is TGTGCCAGCCTCAGAGTGGGGGACTTTTACAATGAGCAGTTCTTC. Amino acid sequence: CASLRVGDFYNEQFF.

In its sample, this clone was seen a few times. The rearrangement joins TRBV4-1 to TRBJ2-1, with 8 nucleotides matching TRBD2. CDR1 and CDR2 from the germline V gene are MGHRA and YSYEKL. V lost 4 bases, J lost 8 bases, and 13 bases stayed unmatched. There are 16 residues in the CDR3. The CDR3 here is CASSPPSGRANYEQFF. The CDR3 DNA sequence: TGCGCCAGCAGCCCCCCTTCCGGGAGGGCCAATTATGAGCAGTTCTTC.

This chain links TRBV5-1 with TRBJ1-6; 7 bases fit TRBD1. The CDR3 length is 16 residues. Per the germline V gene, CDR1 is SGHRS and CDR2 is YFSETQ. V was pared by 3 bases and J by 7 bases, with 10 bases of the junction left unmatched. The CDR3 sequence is CASSWAGTVENSPLHF. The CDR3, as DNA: TGCGCCAGCAGCTGGGCCGGGACAGTTGAGAATTCACCCCTCCACTTT.

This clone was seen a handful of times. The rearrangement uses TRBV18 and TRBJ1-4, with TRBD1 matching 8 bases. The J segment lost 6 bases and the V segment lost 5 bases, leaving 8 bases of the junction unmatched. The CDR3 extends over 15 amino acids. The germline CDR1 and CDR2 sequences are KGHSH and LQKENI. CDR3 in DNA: TGTGCCAGCTCAATCTCGACAGGGGTAGATGAAAAACTGTTTTTT. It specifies CASSISTGVDEKLFF.

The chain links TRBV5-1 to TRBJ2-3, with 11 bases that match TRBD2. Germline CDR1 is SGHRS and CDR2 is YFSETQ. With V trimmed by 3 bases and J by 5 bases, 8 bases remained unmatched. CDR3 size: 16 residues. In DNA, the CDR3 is TGCGCCAGCAGCTCCTTAGCGGGAGGGCCGGGAGATACGCAGTATTTT. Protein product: CASSSLAGGPGDTQYF. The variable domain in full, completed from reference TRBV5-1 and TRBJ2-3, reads KAGVTQTPRYLIKTRGQQVTLSCSPISGHRSVSWYQQTPGQGLQFLFEYFSETQRNKGNFPGRFSGRQFSNSRSEMNVSTLELGDSALYLCASSSLAGGPGDTQYFGPGTRLTVL.

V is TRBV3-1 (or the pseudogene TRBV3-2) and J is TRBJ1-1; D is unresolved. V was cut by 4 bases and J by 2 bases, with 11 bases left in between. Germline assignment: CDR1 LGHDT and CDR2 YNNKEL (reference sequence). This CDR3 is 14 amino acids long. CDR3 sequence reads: CASSLEGLNTEAFF. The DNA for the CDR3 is TGTGCCAGCAGCCTAGAGGGCCTAAACACTGAAGCTTTCTTT.

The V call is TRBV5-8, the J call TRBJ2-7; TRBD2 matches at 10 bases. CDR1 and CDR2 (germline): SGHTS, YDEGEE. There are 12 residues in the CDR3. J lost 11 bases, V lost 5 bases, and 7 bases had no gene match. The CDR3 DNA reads TGTGCCAGCAGTCCCCTAGCGGGAGCCGAGTACTTC. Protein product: CASSPLAGAEYF.

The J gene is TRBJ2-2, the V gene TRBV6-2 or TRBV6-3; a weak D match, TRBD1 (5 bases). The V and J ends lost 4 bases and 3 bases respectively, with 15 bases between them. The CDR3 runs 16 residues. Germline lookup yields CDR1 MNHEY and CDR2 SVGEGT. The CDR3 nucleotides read TGTGCCAGCAGTTCATTCGGTATCAGGGACACCGGGGAGCTGTTTTTT. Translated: CASSSFGIRDTGELFF.

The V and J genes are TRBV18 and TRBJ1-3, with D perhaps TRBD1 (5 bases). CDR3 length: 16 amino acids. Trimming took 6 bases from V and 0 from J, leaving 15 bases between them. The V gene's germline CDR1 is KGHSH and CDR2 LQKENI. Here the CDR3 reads CASSPEGLYSGNTIYF. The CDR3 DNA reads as TGTGCCAGCTCCCCGGAGGGGCTCTACTCTGGAAACACCATATATTTT.

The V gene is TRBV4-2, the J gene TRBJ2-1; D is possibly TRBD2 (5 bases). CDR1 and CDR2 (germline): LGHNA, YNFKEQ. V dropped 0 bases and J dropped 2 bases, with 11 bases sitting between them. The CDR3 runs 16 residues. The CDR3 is CASSQDAQRTYNEQFF. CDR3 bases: TGTGCCAGCAGCCAAGATGCCCAGCGGACCTACAATGAGCAGTTCTTC.

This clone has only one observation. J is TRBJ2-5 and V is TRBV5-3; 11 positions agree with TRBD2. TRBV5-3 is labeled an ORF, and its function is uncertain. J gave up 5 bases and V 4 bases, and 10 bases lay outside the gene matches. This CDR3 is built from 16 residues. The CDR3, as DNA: TGTGCCAGAAGCCCGCTACTAGCGGGAGAAAAGGAGACCCAGTACTTC. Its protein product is CARSPLLAGEKETQYF.

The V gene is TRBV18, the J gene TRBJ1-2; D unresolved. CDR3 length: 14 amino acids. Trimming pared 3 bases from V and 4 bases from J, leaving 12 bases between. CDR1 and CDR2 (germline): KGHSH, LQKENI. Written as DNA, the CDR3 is TGTGCCAGCTCACCCTCAGGTGAAGGCTATGGCTACACCTTC. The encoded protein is CASSPSGEGYGYTF.

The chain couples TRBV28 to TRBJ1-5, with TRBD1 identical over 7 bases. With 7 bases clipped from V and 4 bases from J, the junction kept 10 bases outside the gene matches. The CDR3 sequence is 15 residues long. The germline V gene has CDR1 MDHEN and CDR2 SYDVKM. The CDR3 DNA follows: TGTGCCAGCACCTCAGCGACAGGGAAAAATCAGCCCCAGCATTTT. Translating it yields CASTSATGKNQPQHF.

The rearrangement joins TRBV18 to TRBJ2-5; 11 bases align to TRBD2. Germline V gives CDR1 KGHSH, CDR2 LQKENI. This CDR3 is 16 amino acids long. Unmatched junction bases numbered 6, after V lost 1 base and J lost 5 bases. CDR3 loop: CASSPRLAGGGETQYF. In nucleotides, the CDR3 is TGTGCCAGCTCACCACGGCTAGCGGGAGGCGGGGAGACCCAGTACTTC.

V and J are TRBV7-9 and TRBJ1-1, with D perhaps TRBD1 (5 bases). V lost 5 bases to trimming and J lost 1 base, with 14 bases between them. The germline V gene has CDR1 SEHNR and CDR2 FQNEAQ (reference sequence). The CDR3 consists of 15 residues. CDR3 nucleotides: TGTGCCAGCAGCCCGGGAGGGGCTGCGAACACTGAAGCTTTCTTT. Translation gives CASSPGGAANTEAFF.

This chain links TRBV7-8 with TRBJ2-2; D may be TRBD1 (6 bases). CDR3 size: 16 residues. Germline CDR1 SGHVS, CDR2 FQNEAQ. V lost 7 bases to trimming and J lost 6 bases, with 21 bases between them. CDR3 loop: CASTSQGKGLSGELFF. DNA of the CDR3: TGTGCCAGCACCTCCCAGGGGAAGGGTCTTTCCGGGGAGCTGTTTTTT.

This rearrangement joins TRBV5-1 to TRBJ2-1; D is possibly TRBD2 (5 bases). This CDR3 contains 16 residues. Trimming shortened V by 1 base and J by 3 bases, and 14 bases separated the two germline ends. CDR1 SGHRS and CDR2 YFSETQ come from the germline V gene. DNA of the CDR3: TGCGCCAGCAGCTTGAGTGAGGGCAGAGACTACAATGAGCAGTTCTTC. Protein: CASSLSEGRDYNEQFF.

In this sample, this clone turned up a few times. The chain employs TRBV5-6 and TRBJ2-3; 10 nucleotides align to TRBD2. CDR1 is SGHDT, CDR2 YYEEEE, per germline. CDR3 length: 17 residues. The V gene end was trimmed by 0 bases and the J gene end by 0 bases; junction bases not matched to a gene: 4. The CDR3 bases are TGTGCCAGCAGCTTGGCCGGGACTAGCGCTAGCACAGATACGCAGTATTTT. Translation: CASSLAGTSASTDTQYF.